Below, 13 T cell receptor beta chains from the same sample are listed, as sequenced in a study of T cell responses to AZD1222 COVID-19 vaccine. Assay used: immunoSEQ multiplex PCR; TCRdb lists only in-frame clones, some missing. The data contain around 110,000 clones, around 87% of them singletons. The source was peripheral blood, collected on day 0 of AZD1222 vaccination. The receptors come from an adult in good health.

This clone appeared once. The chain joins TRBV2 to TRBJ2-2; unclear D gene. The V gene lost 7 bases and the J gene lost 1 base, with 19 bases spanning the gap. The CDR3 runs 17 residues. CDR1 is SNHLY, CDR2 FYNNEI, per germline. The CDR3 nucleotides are TGTGCCAGCACAAACCCACGCCAGCGAGAGAACACCGGGGAGCTGTTTTTT. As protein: CASTNPRQRENTGELFF.

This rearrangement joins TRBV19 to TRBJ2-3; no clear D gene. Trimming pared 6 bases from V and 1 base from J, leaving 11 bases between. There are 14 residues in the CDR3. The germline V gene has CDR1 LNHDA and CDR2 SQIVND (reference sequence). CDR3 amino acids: CASSARSRTDTQYF. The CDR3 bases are TGTGCCAGTAGCGCGAGATCACGCACAGATACGCAGTATTTT.

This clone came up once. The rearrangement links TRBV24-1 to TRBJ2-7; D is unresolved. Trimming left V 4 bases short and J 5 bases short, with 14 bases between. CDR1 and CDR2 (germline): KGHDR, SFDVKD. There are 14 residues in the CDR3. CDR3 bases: TGTGCCACCAGTGACGGTCGAACGAGGCACGAGCAGTACTTC. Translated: CATSDGRTRHEQYF.

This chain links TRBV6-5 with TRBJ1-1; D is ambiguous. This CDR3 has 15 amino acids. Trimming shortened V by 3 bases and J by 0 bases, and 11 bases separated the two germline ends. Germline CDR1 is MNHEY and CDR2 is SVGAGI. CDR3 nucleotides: TGTGCCAGCAGTTATCGGATAGATATGAACACTGAAGCTTTCTTT. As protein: CASSYRIDMNTEAFF.

The CDR3, as DNA: TGTGCCAGCAGCCCTACTAAGGGCGGACTAGCTATTTACTTC. This gives the protein CASSPTKGGLAIYF. V usage is TRBV3-1 (or the pseudogene TRBV3-2) and J usage is TRBJ2-7; 8 bases map to TRBD2. Germline V CDR1 and CDR2: LGHDT, YNNKEL (reference sequence). There are 14 residues in the CDR3. V dropped 4 bases and J dropped 13; count of bases not matched to a gene: 15.

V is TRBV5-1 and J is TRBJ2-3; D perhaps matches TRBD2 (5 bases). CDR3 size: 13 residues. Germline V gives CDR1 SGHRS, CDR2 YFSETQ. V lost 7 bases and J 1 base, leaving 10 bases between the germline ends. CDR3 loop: CASGGLGTDTQYF. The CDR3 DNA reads TGCGCCAGCGGCGGACTTGGCACAGATACGCAGTATTTT.

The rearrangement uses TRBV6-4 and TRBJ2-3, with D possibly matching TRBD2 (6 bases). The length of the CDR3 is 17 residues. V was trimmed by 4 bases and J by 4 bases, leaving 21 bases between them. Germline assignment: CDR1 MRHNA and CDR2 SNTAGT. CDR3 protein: CASSGPDGEVVADTQYF. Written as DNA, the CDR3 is TGTGCCAGCAGTGGCCCGGACGGGGAGGTGGTTGCAGATACGCAGTATTTT.

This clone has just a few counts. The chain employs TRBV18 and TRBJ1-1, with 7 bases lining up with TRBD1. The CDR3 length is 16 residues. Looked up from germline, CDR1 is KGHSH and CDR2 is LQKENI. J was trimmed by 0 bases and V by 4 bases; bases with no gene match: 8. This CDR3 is CASSRGQRKMNTEAFF. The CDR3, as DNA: TGTGCCAGCTCACGGGGACAGAGGAAGATGAACACTGAAGCTTTCTTT.

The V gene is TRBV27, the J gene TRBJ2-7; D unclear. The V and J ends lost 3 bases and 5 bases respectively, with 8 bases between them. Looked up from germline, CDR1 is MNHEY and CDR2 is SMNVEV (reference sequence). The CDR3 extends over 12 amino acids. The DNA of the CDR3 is TGTGCCAGCAGTTTTGCAGGCCACGAGCAGTACTTC. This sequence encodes CASSFAGHEQYF.

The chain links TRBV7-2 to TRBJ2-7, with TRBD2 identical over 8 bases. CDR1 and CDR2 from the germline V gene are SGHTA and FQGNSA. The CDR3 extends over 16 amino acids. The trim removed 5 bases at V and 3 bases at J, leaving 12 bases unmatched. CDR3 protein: CASSPTSTSGLYEQYF. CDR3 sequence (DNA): TGTGCCAGCAGCCCAACGAGTACTAGCGGCCTCTACGAGCAGTACTTC.

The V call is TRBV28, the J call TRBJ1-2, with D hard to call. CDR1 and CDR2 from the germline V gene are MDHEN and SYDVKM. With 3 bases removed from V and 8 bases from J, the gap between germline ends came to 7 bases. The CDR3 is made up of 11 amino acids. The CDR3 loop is CASSFSGGYTF. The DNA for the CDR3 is TGTGCCAGCAGTTTCTCTGGAGGCTACACCTTC.

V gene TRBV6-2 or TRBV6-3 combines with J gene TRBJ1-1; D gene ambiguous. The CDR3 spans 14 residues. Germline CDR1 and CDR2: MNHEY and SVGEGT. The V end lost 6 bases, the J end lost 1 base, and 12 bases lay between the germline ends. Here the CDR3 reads CASSIRPPNTEAFF. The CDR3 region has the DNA TGTGCCAGCAGCATCAGGCCCCCGAACACTGAAGCTTTCTTT.

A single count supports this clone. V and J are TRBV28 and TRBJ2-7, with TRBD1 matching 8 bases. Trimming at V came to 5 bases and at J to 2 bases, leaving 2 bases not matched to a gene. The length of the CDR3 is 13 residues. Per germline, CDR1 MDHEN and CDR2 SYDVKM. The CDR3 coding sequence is TGTGCCAGCAGTAGGACAGGGCCCTACGAGCAGTACTTC. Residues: CASSRTGPYEQYF.